This section outlines one T cell receptor (beta chain) sequence together with its context. The target antigen is unknown. Mismatch with germline at one junction end may stem from a read error. This specimen belongs to a study of T-cell reconstitution after alpha-beta-depleted transplantation in children. The CDR3 length is 17 residues. Germline-derived CDR1 and CDR2 are LGHDT and YNNKEL (reference sequence). Study results and limitations: T-cell counts and diversity were attributed mostly to newly produced T cells one year after transplant. About two months after transplant, alpha-beta T cells reportedly came from several hundred expanded graft clones. The origin of high day-60 TCRbeta diversity in some patients lay in surviving recipient T cells and thymic progenitors.

Unique molecular identifiers featured in how the TCRbeta library was prepared. One entry per CDR3 protein, called by TCRdb with MiXCR from the PCR reads. The sample consists of 700,000 to 950,000 distinct CDR3 sequences, around 17% of them appearing once. The receptor was derived from a male patient aged 5 to 17 who had a stem cell transplant for acute lymphoblastic leukemia, so the T cells may come from the graft donor. The sample here was PBMCs, mostly from graft donor cells, taken 360 days after TCRalphabeta/CD19-depleted stem cell transplant. The J gene is TRBJ2-1, the V gene TRBV3-1; 11 positions match TRBD2. The chain's CDR3 is CGSSHPIAGGRYNEQFF. CDR3 DNA: TGTGGCAGCAGCCACCCTATAGCGGGAGGGCGATACAATGAGCAGTTCTTC.